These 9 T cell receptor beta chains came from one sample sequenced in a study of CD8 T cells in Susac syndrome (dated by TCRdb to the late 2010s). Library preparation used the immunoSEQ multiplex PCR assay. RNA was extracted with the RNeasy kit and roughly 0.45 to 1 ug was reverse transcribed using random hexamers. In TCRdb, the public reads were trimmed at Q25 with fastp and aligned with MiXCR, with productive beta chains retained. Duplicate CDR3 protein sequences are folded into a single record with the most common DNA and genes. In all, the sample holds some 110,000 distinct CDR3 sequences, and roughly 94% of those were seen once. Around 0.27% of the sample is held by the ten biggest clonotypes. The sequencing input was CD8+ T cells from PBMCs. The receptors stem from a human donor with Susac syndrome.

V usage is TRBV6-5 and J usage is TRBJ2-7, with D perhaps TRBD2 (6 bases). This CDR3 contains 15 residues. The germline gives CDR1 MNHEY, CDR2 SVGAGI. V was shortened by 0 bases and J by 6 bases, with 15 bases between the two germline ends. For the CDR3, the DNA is TGTGCCAGCAGTTACTCGATAACGGGGGAGAGCGAGCAGTACTTC. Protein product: CASSYSITGESEQYF.

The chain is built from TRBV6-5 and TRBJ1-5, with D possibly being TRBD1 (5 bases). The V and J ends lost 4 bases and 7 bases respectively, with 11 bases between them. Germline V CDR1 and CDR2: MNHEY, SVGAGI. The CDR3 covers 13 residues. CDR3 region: CASSSSGTQPQHF. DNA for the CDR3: TGTGCCAGCAGTTCCTCGGGGACGCAGCCCCAGCATTTT.

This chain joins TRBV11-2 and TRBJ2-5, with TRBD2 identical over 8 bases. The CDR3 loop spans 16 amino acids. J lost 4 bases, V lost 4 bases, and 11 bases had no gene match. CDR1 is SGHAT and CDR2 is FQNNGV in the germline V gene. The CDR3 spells CASSSSGRGVGETQYF. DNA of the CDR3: TGTGCCAGCAGCTCGTCGGGGCGGGGGGTAGGAGAGACCCAGTACTTC.

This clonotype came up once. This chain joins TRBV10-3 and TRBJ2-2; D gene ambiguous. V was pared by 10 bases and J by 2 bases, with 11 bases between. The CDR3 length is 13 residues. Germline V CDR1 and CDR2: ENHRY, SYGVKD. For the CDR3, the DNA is TGTGCCACCTCAAGCATAAACACCGGGGAGCTGTTTTTT. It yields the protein CATSSINTGELFF.

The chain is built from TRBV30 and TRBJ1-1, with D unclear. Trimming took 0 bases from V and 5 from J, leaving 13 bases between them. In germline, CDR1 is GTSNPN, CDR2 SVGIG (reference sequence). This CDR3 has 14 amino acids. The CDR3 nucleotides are TGTGCCTGGAGTGTACTCAAGGGTGGAACTGAAGCTTTCTTT. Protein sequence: CAWSVLKGGTEAFF.

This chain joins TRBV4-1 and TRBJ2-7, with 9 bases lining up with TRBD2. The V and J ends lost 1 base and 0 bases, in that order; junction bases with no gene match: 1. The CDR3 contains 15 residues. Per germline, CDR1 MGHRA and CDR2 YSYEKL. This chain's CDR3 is CASSQGRGGSYEQYF. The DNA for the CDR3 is TGCGCCAGCAGCCAAGGGCGGGGGGGCTCCTACGAGCAGTACTTC.

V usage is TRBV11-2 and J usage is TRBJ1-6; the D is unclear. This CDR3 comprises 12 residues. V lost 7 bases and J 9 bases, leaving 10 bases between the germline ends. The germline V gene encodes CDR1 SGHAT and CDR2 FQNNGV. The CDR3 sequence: CASTLGVSPLHF. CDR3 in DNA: TGTGCCAGCACCCTCGGGGTTTCACCCCTCCACTTT.

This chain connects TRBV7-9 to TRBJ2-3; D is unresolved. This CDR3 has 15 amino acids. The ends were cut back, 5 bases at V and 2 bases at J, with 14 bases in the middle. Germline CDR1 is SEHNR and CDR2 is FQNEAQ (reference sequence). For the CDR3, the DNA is TGTGCCAGCAGCCCTTGGTATGCCACCACAGATACGCAGTATTTT. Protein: CASSPWYATTDTQYF. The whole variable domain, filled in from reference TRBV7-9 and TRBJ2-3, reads DTGVSQNPRHKITKRGQNVTFRCDPISEHNRLYWYRQTLGQGPEFLTYFQNEAQLEKSRLLSDRFSAERPKGSFSTLEIQRTEQGDSAMYLCASSPWYATTDTQYFGPGTRLTVL.

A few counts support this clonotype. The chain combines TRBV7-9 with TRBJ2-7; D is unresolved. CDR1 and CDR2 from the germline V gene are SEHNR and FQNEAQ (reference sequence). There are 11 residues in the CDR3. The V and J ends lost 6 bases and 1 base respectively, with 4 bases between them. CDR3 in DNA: TGTGCCAGCAGGGATTCCTACGAGCAGTACTTC. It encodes CASRDSYEQYF. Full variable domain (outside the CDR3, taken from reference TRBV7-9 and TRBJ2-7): DTGVSQNPRHKITKRGQNVTFRCDPISEHNRLYWYRQTLGQGPEFLTYFQNEAQLEKSRLLSDRFSAERPKGSFSTLEIQRTEQGDSAMYLCASRDSYEQYFGPGTRLTVT.